This T cell receptor beta chain was sequenced in a study of T cells in women clearing cervical HPV infection. Study-wide points: Richness differences could reflect unmeasured T-cell content per sample.

Comments on this clone: No antigen is known for it. With the read ending 3 residues before the CDR3 end, the germline J gene is used to fill in that end.

The CDR3 sequence is 15 residues long. CDR1 is SNHLY and CDR2 is FYNNEI in the germline V gene. V lost 2 bases to trimming and J lost 0 bases; unmatched junction nucleotides: 3. Only in-frame clones appear in the TCRdb table, and some are missing; sequencing was by immunoSEQ multiplex PCR. Its table records tens of thousands of clones. The chain uses TRBV2 and TRBJ1-1; 7 bases map to TRBD1. The clonotype was recovered from a woman aged 18-69 years with a cervical HPV16 infection that either progressed to CIN3+ or cleared (not recorded which). Sequenced input: blood buffy coat. The sequenced part of the CDR3 DNA is TGTGCCAGCAGTGAATCGACAGGGTTGAACACTGAA. As protein: CASSESTGLNTE. The entire CDR3 is CASSESTGLNTEAFF. Full variable domain (outside the CDR3, taken from reference TRBV2 and TRBJ1-1): EPEVTQTPSHQVTQMGQEVILRCVPISNHLYFYWYRQILGQKVEFLVSFYNNEISEKSEIFDDQFSVERPDGSNFTLKIRSTKLEDSAMYFCASSESTGLNTEAFFGQGTRLTVV.